Sequencing of this TCR beta chain was carried out in a study of T cells in localized non-small cell lung cancer. Study results and limitations: There was higher T cell clonality in uninvolved adjacent lung than in tumor, and it was highest there.

Points on this clone: The antigen is undetermined.

CDR1 and CDR2 (germline): SGHTA, FQGNSA. The CDR3 totals 14 residues. V shed 5 bases and J shed 8 bases, with 16 bases lying between them. The method was immunoSEQ multiplex PCR; TCRdb's version includes in-frame clones alone and lacks a portion of them. Of under 35,000 clones in the sample, about 91% were seen once. This rearrangement joins TRBV7-2 to TRBJ2-1; tentatively, D is TRBD2 (6 bases). The TCR comes from a female donor of 60 years or more with stage II lung adenocarcinoma. The sample consisted of peripheral blood mononuclear cells, taken before any cancer treatment. CDR3: CASSPWTMSHEQFF. DNA for the CDR3: TGTGCCAGCAGCCCCTGGACTATGAGCCATGAGCAGTTCTTC. Variable domain in full (rest from reference TRBV7-2 and TRBJ2-1): GAGVSQSPSNKVTEKGKDVELRCDPISGHTALYWYRQSLGQGLEFLIYFQGNSAPDKSGLPSDRFSAERTGGSVSTLTIQRTQQEDSAVYLCASSPWTMSHEQFFGPGTRLTVL.